This T cell receptor beta chain was retrieved from a study of blood T cell repertoires in COVID-19. As for the study in general: COVID-19 samples from acute and convalescent phases originated in the United States, Italy and Spain.

Trimming took 6 bases from V and 4 from J; bases not matched to a gene: 5. The germline gives CDR1 MDHEN, CDR2 SYDVKM. The CDR3 sequence is 14 residues long. Libraries were prepared by immunoSEQ multiplex PCR; TCRdb keeps only in-frame clonotypes and omits some of them. In the table there are approximately 120,000 clones, 92% of which are singletons. Recruited during active infection, patients (from Seattle) were subsequently followed longitudinally. The specimen was peripheral blood. The clonotype comes from a man aged 50 to 60 with COVID-19, enrolled during active disease. The chain uses TRBV28 and TRBJ2-5; 10 nucleotides line up with TRBD2. The CDR3 region has the DNA TGTGCCAGCAGACAAGCGGGAGGGGGAGAGACCCAGTACTTC. Its protein is CASRQAGGGETQYF.